A selection of T cell receptor beta chains follows, all from one sample in a study of blood T cell repertoires in COVID-19. Assay: immunoSEQ multiplex PCR; the TCRdb copy retains only in-frame clones and omits some. Of 40,000 or so clones detected, 85% to 90% appear once; the ten largest clones hold about 10%. Sequenced material: peripheral blood. These receptors all come from a man aged 25 to 45 with active or convalescent COVID-19. CDR3s include the opening cysteine and the closing phenylalanine or tryptophan. A D gene is named only where the DNA matches it firmly. Not every row has a clone size; where given, it reads once, few, many or a size class.

cdr3_nt	cdr3_aa	d_call	clone_size	v_call	j_call
TGTGCCAGCAGCGTAGCCAGGGCTGGGGCCAACGTCCTGACTTTC	CASSVARAGANVLTF	.	.	TRBV9	TRBJ2-6
TGTGCCAGCACACACCGACAGGGGGCAGGCAATCAGCCCCAGCATTTT	CASTHRQGAGNQPQHF	TRBD1	.	TRBV19	TRBJ1-5
TGTGCCAGCAGCCAATCGCTATTGACAGGCCTCCCGTACTTC	CASSQSLLTGLPYF	.	.	TRBV5-5	TRBJ2-5
TGTGCCAGCAGCTTAAGAACCCAGGGGAGAGAGACCCAGTACTTC	CASSLRTQGRETQYF	.	.	TRBV3-1/TRBV3-2	TRBJ2-5
TGTGCCAGCAGCTTAAAGGGTAGCGGTTCGATCTCCTACAATGAGCAGTTCTTC	CASSLKGSGSISYNEQFF	.	.	TRBV7-8	TRBJ2-1
TGTGCCAGCAGCTTCTTTCTTATGGGACAGGGCATCCACGAGCAGTACTTC	CASSFFLMGQGIHEQYF	TRBD1	.	TRBV11-2	TRBJ2-7
TGCGCCAGCAGCTTGGACGGGACAGGGGCGTCCTACAATGAGCAGTTCTTC	CASSLDGTGASYNEQFF	TRBD1	.	TRBV5-1	TRBJ2-1
TGTGCCAGCAGTGAATATAGTCAGGGAGGCAACACCATATATTTT	CASSEYSQGGNTIYF	.	.	TRBV25-1	TRBJ1-3
TGTGCCAGCAGCTTAATACTCCGGGTTGAAGCTTTCTTT	CASSLILRVEAFF	.	.	TRBV7-9	TRBJ1-1
TGTGCCAGCTCACCACCGGGACTAGCCAAAAACATTCAGTACTTC	CASSPPGLAKNIQYF	.	.	TRBV18	TRBJ2-4
TGTGCCAGCAAAACGGGGGGACGAACAGATACGCAGTATTTT	CASKTGGRTDTQYF	TRBD2	.	TRBV6-5	TRBJ2-3
TGTGCTAGTGGCTTGCTCCGGGGATGGGGAAAGACTGAAGCTTTCTTT	CASGLLRGWGKTEAFF	.	.	TRBV12-5	TRBJ1-1
TGTGCCAGCAGTGAGACCGGGACAGGGACCAAAAACATTCAGTACTTC	CASSETGTGTKNIQYF	TRBD1	.	TRBV6-1	TRBJ2-4
TGCAGCGTCACAATGCAGGGGAGAGAGACCCAGTACTTC	CSVTMQGRETQYF	.	.	TRBV29-1	TRBJ2-5
TGTGCCAGCAGCACGCCCAGGACGGGGGGTGAGCAGTTCTTC	CASSTPRTGGEQFF	TRBD2	.	TRBV11-2	TRBJ2-1
TGTGCCAGCACGAAACGCCGGCGGGATCCCTACAATGAGCAGTTCTTC	CASTKRRRDPYNEQFF	.	.	TRBV7-6	TRBJ2-1
TGTGCCAGCAGACCTGACAGGGGGGGTAATTCACCCCTCCACTTT	CASRPDRGGNSPLHF	TRBD1	.	TRBV6-5	TRBJ1-6
TGTGCCAGCAGCCCCGGGACAGCTGATGGCTACACCTTC	CASSPGTADGYTF	TRBD1	.	TRBV6-2/TRBV6-3	TRBJ1-2
TGTGCCAGCAGCTTAGACCGGAACCCCGGGGCTTTCTTT	CASSLDRNPGAFF	.	.	TRBV11-3	TRBJ1-1
TGTGCCAGCAGTTCGGGACTGAGCACAGATACGCAGTATTTT	CASSSGLSTDTQYF	.	.	TRBV7-3	TRBJ2-3
TGCGGCGGGGGGGCCGGGTACATTCAGTACTTC	CGGGAGYIQYF	TRBD2	.	TRBV20-1	TRBJ2-4
TGTGCCAGCACCGTCGGACAGGGGGATGGCTACACCTTC	CASTVGQGDGYTF	TRBD1	.	TRBV2	TRBJ1-2
TGCAGTGCTAGTGTGGGGCGGGATACGCCCCAGCATTTT	CSASVGRDTPQHF	.	few	TRBV20-1	TRBJ1-5
TGTGCCACCAGTGATCCGCGGGGACAGGGGATGTGGCAGCCCCAGCATTTT	CATSDPRGQGMWQPQHF	TRBD1	.	TRBV24-1	TRBJ1-5
TGTGCCAGCAGTACAACACAGGGGGGTCAGCCCCAGCATTTT	CASSTTQGGQPQHF	TRBD1	.	TRBV27	TRBJ1-5
TGTGCCAGCAGACAGGGGAGAAACACCGGGGAGCTGTTTTTT	CASRQGRNTGELFF	TRBD1	.	TRBV27	TRBJ2-2
TGCGCCAGCAGCCAACATGGACAGGGTATAGGCGGGGAGCTGTTTTTT	CASSQHGQGIGGELFF	TRBD1	.	TRBV4-1	TRBJ2-2
TGTGCCAGCAGCCAGCTAGCGGGAGACAATGAGCAGTTCTTC	CASSQLAGDNEQFF	TRBD2	.	TRBV6-2/TRBV6-3	TRBJ2-1
TGTGCCAGTACTCCTTCGGTTGGCCCCGGGGATTACAATGAGCAGTTCTTC	CASTPSVGPGDYNEQFF	.	.	TRBV19	TRBJ2-1
TGTGCCATCAGTGACGAGCTCCGGGGGTATGGCTACACCTTC	CAISDELRGYGYTF	.	.	TRBV10-3	TRBJ1-2
TGTGCCAGCAGCTTGGGGATGAGGACTGGAAACACTGAAGCTTTCTTT	CASSLGMRTGNTEAFF	.	.	TRBV5-4	TRBJ1-1
TGTGCCAGCAGTTACGGGGTAGTCTCCAACAATGAGCAGTTCTTC	CASSYGVVSNNEQFF	.	.	TRBV27	TRBJ2-1
TGTGCCAGCAGCCAAGAAGCCCATGGGGGTACTAGCGGCCACACAGATACGCAGTATTTT	CASSQEAHGGTSGHTDTQYF	TRBD2	once	TRBV3-1/TRBV3-2	TRBJ2-3
TGTGCCAGCAGCACAAAGGGGGTGGCCTATGGCTACACCTTC	CASSTKGVAYGYTF	.	.	TRBV3-1/TRBV3-2	TRBJ1-2
TGTGCCAGCAGCTTGGGGCAGGGGGGACCTCTGGATGAAAAACTGTTTTTT	CASSLGQGGPLDEKLFF	TRBD1	.	TRBV5-5	TRBJ1-4
TGTGCCAGCAACTATAAACCGGGACTAGCGGGGGATAACACAGATACGCAGTATTTT	CASNYKPGLAGDNTDTQYF	TRBD2	.	TRBV7-8	TRBJ2-3
TGTGCCAGCAGCACGAGCAAGAGAGGACTAGCGGGGGGTTACGAGCAGTACTTC	CASSTSKRGLAGGYEQYF	TRBD2	.	TRBV5-4	TRBJ2-7
TGCAGCGTTGAAACACAGGGGATAAGAGAGAGCTTTCAAGAGACCCAGTACTTC	CSVETQGIRESFQETQYF	TRBD1	.	TRBV29-1	TRBJ2-5
TGCGCCAGCAGCCAAGATCCACGGGGGGGGGCGAACACTGAAGCTTTCTTT	CASSQDPRGGANTEAFF	.	.	TRBV4-1	TRBJ1-1
TGCGCCAGTAAGCATGGACAGGCCTTCTCACCCCTCCACTTT	CASKHGQAFSPLHF	TRBD1	few	TRBV5-1	TRBJ1-6
TGTGCCAGCAGTCGAGAGGGCTCCGGGCCCCAGCATTTT	CASSREGSGPQHF	.	.	TRBV2	TRBJ1-5
TGTGCCAGCAGCATTAGCGGGAGCGGGTACAATGAGCAGTTCTTC	CASSISGSGYNEQFF	TRBD2	.	TRBV9	TRBJ2-1
TGTGCCACCAGAAGGACTAGCGGGGGGGAAAACATTCAGTACTTC	CATRRTSGGENIQYF	TRBD2	.	TRBV24-1	TRBJ2-4
TGTGCCAGCAGCGTAGCTCAGTCAGGGGGGAATACGCAGTATTTT	CASSVAQSGGNTQYF	.	.	TRBV9	TRBJ2-3
TGTGCCAGTAGTATTGGGGGCACAGGGGAGACCCAGTACTTC	CASSIGGTGETQYF	.	.	TRBV19	TRBJ2-5
TGCGCCAGCAGTCCGGGACAGGGGGTCCTACGAGGCTACACCTTC	CASSPGQGVLRGYTF	TRBD1	.	TRBV10-2	TRBJ1-2